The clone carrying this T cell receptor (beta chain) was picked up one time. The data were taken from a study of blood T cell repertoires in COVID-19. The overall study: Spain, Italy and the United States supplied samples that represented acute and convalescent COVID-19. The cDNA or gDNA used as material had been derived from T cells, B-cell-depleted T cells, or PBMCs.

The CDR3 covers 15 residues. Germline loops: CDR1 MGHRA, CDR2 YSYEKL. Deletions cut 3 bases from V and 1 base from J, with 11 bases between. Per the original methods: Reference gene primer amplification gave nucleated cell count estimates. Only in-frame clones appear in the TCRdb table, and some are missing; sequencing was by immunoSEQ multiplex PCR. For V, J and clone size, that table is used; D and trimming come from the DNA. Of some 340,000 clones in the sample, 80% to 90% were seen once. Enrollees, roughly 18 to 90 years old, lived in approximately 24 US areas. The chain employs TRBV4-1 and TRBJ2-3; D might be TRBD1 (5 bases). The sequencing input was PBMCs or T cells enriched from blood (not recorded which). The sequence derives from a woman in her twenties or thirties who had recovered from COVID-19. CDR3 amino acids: CASSQGTGRTDTQYF. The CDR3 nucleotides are TGCGCCAGCAGCCAGGGCACAGGCCGCACAGATACGCAGTATTTT.